This TCR beta chain was recovered during a study of graft-versus-host responses after intestinal transplantation. This clone was seen once. Its cognate antigen is unknown. The J segment lost 6 bases and the V segment lost 1 base, leaving 10 bases of the junction unmatched. The CDR3 length is 17 residues. Germline V gene sequence: CDR1 MGHRA, CDR2 YSYEKL. Only in-frame clones appear in the TCRdb table, and some are missing; sequencing was by immunoSEQ multiplex PCR. This table holds some 79,000 clones, 85% to 90% found once. The sequence was obtained from a human donor who received an intestinal transplant. The sample in question was unstimulated CD4+ T cells sorted from spleen or lymph node cells, obtained before intestinal transplant. The gene calls are TRBV4-1 and TRBJ2-1; TRBD2 matches at 9 bases. The DNA for the CDR3 is TGCGCCAGCAGCCAAGTTAGGGCGGGAGGGCCGATCAATGAGCAGTTCTTC. This encodes CASSQVRAGGPINEQFF.